These 5 T cell receptor beta chains share one sample of origin, sequenced in a study of blood T cells in healthy people across ages. It was with a sample-barcoded 5' primer and a J-beta primer mix that a second PCR of about 7 to 12 cycles was run. TCRdb reanalysed the 5' RACE reads using MiXCR and keeps one entry per CDR3 protein. The sample includes more than 650,000 distinct CDR3 sequences, roughly 24% of them seen just once. The same sample was also studied in work on T cells of mothers and their children.

Sequences were obtained from blood. Every receptor here comes from a boy aged 5-17 years in good health.

This chain connects TRBV7-3 to TRBJ2-5, with D possibly TRBD2 on 7 matching bases. Germline loops: CDR1 SGHTA, CDR2 FQGTGA. The CDR3 sequence is 15 residues long. V was pared by 5 bases and J by 5 bases, with 18 bases between. CDR3 nucleotide sequence: TGTGCCAGCAGCGACCGGAGGGGGGGGCTGGAGACCCAGTACTTC. Translation: CASSDRRGGLETQYF.

The rearrangement links TRBV2 to TRBJ2-6; D remains ambiguous. Germline V CDR1 and CDR2: SNHLY, FYNNEI. The CDR3 covers 15 residues. The ends were cut back, 7 bases at V and 0 bases at J, with 10 bases in the middle. The CDR3 loop reads CASTPQVSGANVLTF. The CDR3 DNA reads as TGTGCCAGCACCCCGCAGGTCTCTGGGGCCAACGTCCTGACTTTC.

The rearrangement links TRBV4-2 to TRBJ1-2; D not certain. Germline lookup yields CDR1 LGHNA and CDR2 YNFKEQ. V gave up 1 base and J gave up 4 bases, with 13 bases separating them. The CDR3 is 15 residues long. CDR3 in DNA: TGTGCCAGCAGCCAAGTAAGGGATTATAGCTATGGCTACACCTTC. This codes for CASSQVRDYSYGYTF.

This clonotype was seen a handful of times. This chain links TRBV6-1 with TRBJ2-5; weak D call: TRBD2 (6 bases). The germline V and J ends were trimmed by 0 bases and 11 bases, with 13 bases remaining between them. This CDR3 is built from 13 residues. CDR1 is MNHNS and CDR2 is SASEGT in the germline V gene. Here the CDR3 reads CASSEAPKDYQYF. The CDR3 nucleotides are TGTGCCAGCAGTGAAGCGCCGAAGGACTATCAGTACTTC.

This clonotype was recorded a few times. The V and J genes are TRBV29-1 and TRBJ2-1, with D perhaps TRBD1 or TRBD2 (5 bases each). The J call could be wrong; TRBJ2-7 is a better fit for the DNA end. The CDR3 length is 12 residues. Germline CDR1 SQVTM, CDR2 ANQGSEA. CDR3 nucleotides: TGCAGCGTTCGGGACGGAATTTCGGAGCAGTACTTC. Its translation is CSVRDGISEQYF.